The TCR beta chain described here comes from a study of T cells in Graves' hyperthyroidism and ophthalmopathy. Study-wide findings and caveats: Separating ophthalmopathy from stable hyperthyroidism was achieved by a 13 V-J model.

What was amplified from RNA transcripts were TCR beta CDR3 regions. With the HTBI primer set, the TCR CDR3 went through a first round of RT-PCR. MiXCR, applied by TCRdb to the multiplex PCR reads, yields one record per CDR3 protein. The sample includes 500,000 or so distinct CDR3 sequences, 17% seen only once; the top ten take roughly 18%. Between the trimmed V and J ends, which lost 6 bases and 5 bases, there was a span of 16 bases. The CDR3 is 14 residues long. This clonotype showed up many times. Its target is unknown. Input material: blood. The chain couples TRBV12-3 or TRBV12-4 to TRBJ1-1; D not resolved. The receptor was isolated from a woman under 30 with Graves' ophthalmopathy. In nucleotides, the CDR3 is TGTGCCAGCAGCTCCAGGTCCTGGCGTACTGAAGCTTTCTTT. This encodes CASSSRSWRTEAFF.